These T cell receptor beta chains were read from a single sample in a study of CD4 T cells in relation to SARS-CoV-2 and coronaviruses. No antigen is known for these receptors. The assay was immunoSEQ multiplex PCR, and TCRdb's table has in-frame clones only and misses some. The sample includes 35,000 to 45,000 clones, 77% seen only once; the top ten take approximately 20%. Sequenced sample: memory CD4+ T cells from PBMCs, cultured in vitro. The receptor set was obtained from an adult with COVID-19. CDR3s include the opening cysteine and the closing phenylalanine or tryptophan. The order of the fields is J gene, V gene, clone size, D gene, CDR3 protein, CDR3 DNA. A D gene is named only where the DNA matches it firmly. Part of the rows lack a size; the others show once, few, many or a class for expanded clones.

>TRBJ2-2|TRBV23-1|-|-
CASSQKAQGVGELFF
TGCGCCAGCAGCCAAAAGGCCCAGGGAGTCGGGGAGCTGTTTTTT
>TRBJ1-2|TRBV18|-|TRBD1
CASSPTSRQGPHYGYTF
TGTGCCAGCTCACCTACCTCTCGACAGGGCCCTCACTATGGCTACACCTTC
>TRBJ2-6|TRBV5-8|-|-
CASSLVGIGVSGANVLTF
TGTGCCAGCAGCTTGGTTGGAATTGGGGTCTCTGGGGCCAACGTCCTGACTTTC
>TRBJ2-3|TRBV7-9|-|TRBD1
CASSLGQGARDTQYF
TGTGCCAGCAGCTTGGGACAGGGGGCACGGGATACGCAGTATTTT
>TRBJ2-2|TRBV19|few|-
CASRKPYPNTGELFF
TGTGCCAGTAGGAAACCCTACCCGAACACCGGGGAGCTGTTTTTT
>TRBJ2-4|TRBV27|-|-
CASRSIRTYQEYF
TGTGCCAGCAGGAGCATACGGACATACCAGGAGTACTTC
>TRBJ1-3|TRBV10-3|-|-
CAISTISPGNTIYF
TGTGCCATCAGTACTATCTCCCCGGGAAACACCATATATTTT
>TRBJ2-1|TRBV12-3/TRBV12-4|-|-
CASSPRPNEQFF
TGTGCCAGCAGTCCCCGCCCCAATGAGCAGTTCTTC
>TRBJ2-5|TRBV2|-|TRBD1
CASRATTGGGETQYF
TGTGCCAGCAGAGCTACAACAGGGGGTGGCGAGACCCAGTACTTC
>TRBJ2-7|TRBV5-4|-|TRBD1
CASSQMGRGQGEQYF
TGTGCCAGCAGCCAGATGGGCAGGGGGCAAGGCGAGCAGTACTTC
>TRBJ2-3|TRBV19|-|TRBD2
CASGRGLGKADTQYF
TGTGCCAGCGGCCGGGGACTAGGAAAGGCGGATACGCAGTATTTT
>TRBJ1-1|TRBV19|-|-
CASSTSGPTEAFF
TGTGCCAGTAGTACCTCCGGACCCACTGAAGCTTTCTTT
>TRBJ2-5|TRBV28|-|TRBD1
CASSGDSKETQYF
TGTGCCAGCAGCGGGGACAGCAAAGAGACCCAGTACTTC
>TRBJ2-1|TRBV10-3|-|-
CAIKTPGHPSSYNEQFF
TGTGCCATCAAAACCCCGGGACACCCGAGCTCCTACAATGAGCAGTTCTTC
>TRBJ2-1|TRBV5-1|-|TRBD2
CASSLAGLAGGEGSYNEQFF
TGCGCCAGCAGCTTGGCGGGACTAGCGGGAGGGGAAGGCTCCTACAATGAGCAGTTCTTC
>TRBJ1-3|TRBV5-1|-|-
CASSRSGLDQNTIYF
TGCGCCAGCAGCCGCTCAGGGTTGGATCAAAACACCATATATTTT
>TRBJ2-3|TRBV29-1|-|TRBD2
CSVEGTSDTQYF
TGCAGCGTTGAAGGGACTAGCGATACGCAGTATTTT
>TRBJ2-4|TRBV25-1|-|-
CASSSGLYLAKNIQYF
TGTGCCAGCAGTTCGGGACTCTACTTAGCCAAAAACATTCAGTACTTC
>TRBJ2-7|TRBV29-1|-|-
CSVSGTLPDEQYF
TGCAGCGTATCCGGGACACTCCCCGACGAGCAGTACTTC
>TRBJ2-7|TRBV3-1/TRBV3-2|-|-
CASSQGLTSGEQYF
TGTGCCAGCAGCCAGGGTCTGACCTCAGGTGAGCAGTACTTC
>TRBJ2-3|TRBV5-1|-|TRBD1
CASSLGPTGSSTDTQYF
TGCGCCAGCAGCTTGGGCCCGACAGGGTCTAGCACAGATACGCAGTATTTT
>TRBJ2-1|TRBV4-1|-|TRBD2
CASARLAGTYNEQFF
TGCGCCAGCGCCAGGCTAGCGGGGACTTACAATGAGCAGTTCTTC
>TRBJ1-2|TRBV19|-|-
CASSIVGDYGYTF
TGTGCCAGTAGTATTGTGGGAGACTATGGCTACACCTTC
>TRBJ2-4|TRBV27|-|-
CASGERVAKNIQYF
TGTGCCAGCGGGGAAAGGGTAGCCAAAAACATTCAGTACTTC
>TRBJ1-5|TRBV6-1|few|-
CASSEDSVRSNQPQHF
TGTGCCAGCAGTGAAGATTCGGTCCGTAGCAATCAGCCCCAGCATTTT
>TRBJ2-7|TRBV25-1|once|TRBD1
CASTGQTSYEQYF
TGTGCCAGTACGGGACAGACTTCCTACGAGCAGTACTTC
>TRBJ2-2|TRBV19|medium-sized|-
CASIRGPGELFF
TGTGCCAGTATCCGGGGGCCCGGGGAGCTGTTTTTT
>TRBJ2-1|TRBV2|-|TRBD2
CASKITSGPGSYNEQFF
TGTGCCAGCAAGATTACTAGCGGCCCGGGCTCCTACAATGAGCAGTTCTTC
>TRBJ1-4|TRBV11-1|-|-
CASSFLREPTAKLFF
TGTGCCAGCAGCTTTCTGAGGGAACCGACGGCAAAACTGTTTTTT
>TRBJ2-2|TRBV24-1|-|TRBD1
CATSDRNRGGFSTGELFF
TGTGCCACCAGTGATCGGAACAGGGGTGGGTTTTCAACCGGGGAGCTGTTTTTT